The 25 T cell receptor beta chains listed next were all sequenced from one sample in a study of blood T cell repertoires in COVID-19. Measured with immunoSEQ multiplex PCR; TCRdb has only the in-frame clones, and not every one. This sample has 200,000 to 300,000 clones, with more than 75% found just once. The sequencing sample was made of peripheral blood. The receptors were gathered from an elderly woman with COVID-19, enrolled during active disease.

This chain joins TRBV4-3 and TRBJ1-6; 7 bases are shared with TRBD1. The germline V gene encodes CDR1 LGHNA and CDR2 YSLEER. The CDR3 runs to 15 residues. Losses at the gene ends were 0 bases for V and 9 bases for J; bases not matched to a gene: 5. This CDR3 is CASSQDEQGGSPLHF. CDR3 nucleotides: TGCGCCAGCAGCCAAGACGAGCAGGGGGGTTCACCCCTCCACTTT.

The rearrangement uses TRBV5-1 and TRBJ2-1; D is perhaps TRBD1 (5 bases). Germline V CDR1 and CDR2: SGHRS, YFSETQ. Between the trimmed V and J ends, which lost 2 bases and 7 bases, there was a span of 10 bases. The CDR3 has 13 residues. The CDR3 DNA follows: TGCGCCAGCAGCTTTGACAGATCTAATGAGCAGTTCTTC. Its translation is CASSFDRSNEQFF.

The V and J genes are TRBV19 and TRBJ2-3; 12 bases line up with TRBD1. The germline gives CDR1 LNHDA, CDR2 SQIVND (reference sequence). V lost 5 bases to trimming and J lost 4 bases; unmatched junction nucleotides: 7. This CDR3 region has 16 residues. CDR3 amino acids: CASSPGQGALADTQYF. DNA of the CDR3: TGTGCCAGTAGTCCGGGACAGGGGGCTCTTGCAGATACGCAGTATTTT.

J is TRBJ2-6 and V is TRBV15; D might be TRBD1 (5 bases). The germline V gene encodes CDR1 LNHNV and CDR2 YYDKDF (reference sequence). CDR3 length equals 14 residues. Deletions cut 6 bases from V and 2 bases from J, with 8 bases between. The CDR3 loop reads CATSGAPGANVLTF. The CDR3 nucleotides read TGTGCCACCAGTGGGGCCCCTGGGGCCAACGTCCTGACTTTC. The full variable domain, its missing parts supplied by reference TRBV15 and TRBJ2-6, is DAMVIQNPRYQVTQFGKPVTLSCSQTLNHNVMYWYQQKSSQAPKLLFHYYDKDFNNEADTPDNFQSRRPNTSFCFLDIRSPGLGDTAMYLCATSGAPGANVLTFGAGSRLTVL.

Written as DNA, the CDR3 is TGTGCCAGCAGCCATGGACTAGCGGGGGGCGGGGCAGATACGCAGTATTTT. Protein sequence: CASSHGLAGGGADTQYF. The chain carries TRBV3-1 (or the pseudogene TRBV3-2) and TRBJ2-3, with 14 positions matching TRBD2. The CDR3 length is 17 residues. Losses at the gene ends were 3 bases for V and 4 bases for J; bases not matched to a gene: 6. Germline CDR1 LGHDT, CDR2 YNNKEL (reference sequence).

The J gene is TRBJ1-1, the V gene TRBV29-1, with 7 bases that match TRBD1. Trimming took 1 base from V and 1 from J; bases not matched to a gene: 6. The CDR3 sequence is 15 residues long. Per germline, CDR1 SQVTM and CDR2 ANQGSEA. CDR3 sequence: CSVEGTGGANTEAFF. CDR3 in DNA: TGCAGCGTTGAAGGGACAGGCGGGGCGAACACTGAAGCTTTCTTT.

The gene calls are TRBV6-1 and TRBJ1-5, with 7 bases matching TRBD1. Losses at the gene ends were 2 bases for V and 7 bases for J; bases not matched to a gene: 5. The CDR3 spans 14 residues. The germline CDR1 and CDR2 sequences are MNHNS and SASEGT. CDR3 DNA sequence: TGTGCCAGCAGTGAACAGGGGGTAAACCAGCCCCAGCATTTT. It specifies CASSEQGVNQPQHF.

The DNA of the CDR3 is TGTGCCAGCAGCCTCGGGACTAGCGGGGGGGCAGATACGCAGTATTTT. This translates into CASSLGTSGGADTQYF. The chain is built from TRBV7-6 and TRBJ2-3; 16 bases match TRBD2. The CDR3 contains 16 residues. Germline values: CDR1 SGHVS, CDR2 FNYEAQ. The V segment lost 5 bases and the J segment 4 bases; nucleotides outside the gene matches: 3.

The V call is TRBV10-3, the J call TRBJ1-4; D possibly corresponds to TRBD1 (5 bases). Germline assignment: CDR1 ENHRY and CDR2 SYGVKD. V was trimmed by 6 bases and J by 8 bases, leaving 10 bases between them. The CDR3 contains 12 residues. CDR3 nucleotide sequence: TGTGCCATCAGCTCCGACAGAGAAAAACTGTTTTTT. Translating gives CAISSDREKLFF.

The chain has TRBV7-2 and TRBJ2-2, with D tentatively TRBD2 (7 bases). CDR3 length equals 14 residues. V lost 6 bases, J lost 6 bases, and 14 bases lay in between. In germline, CDR1 is SGHTA, CDR2 FQGNSA. The CDR3 DNA sequence: TGTGCCAGCAGACGGGGGGCGATTCCCGGGGAGCTGTTTTTT. This sequence encodes CASRRGAIPGELFF.

V and J are TRBV4-2 and TRBJ1-4; no reliable D call. CDR1 and CDR2 (germline): LGHNA, YNFKEQ. This CDR3 is built from 13 residues. V was clipped by 1 base and J by 3 bases, with 3 bases between them. The CDR3 region is CASSQVANEKLFF. The CDR3, as DNA: TGTGCCAGCAGCCAAGTAGCTAATGAAAAACTGTTTTTT.

The chain recombines TRBV27 with TRBJ2-1, with no clear D. This CDR3 region has 14 residues. From germline, CDR1 is MNHEY and CDR2 SMNVEV (reference sequence). The CDR3 here is CAAARLGSNNEQFF. In nucleotides, the CDR3 is TGTGCTGCAGCGCGGCTTGGGTCCAACAATGAGCAGTTCTTC.

V and J are TRBV3-1 (or the pseudogene TRBV3-2) and TRBJ1-6; the D gene is possibly TRBD1 (6 bases). CDR3 size: 16 residues. CDR1 and CDR2 from the germline V gene are LGHDT and YNNKEL (reference sequence). Trimming left V 0 bases short and J 10 bases short, with 16 bases between. As DNA, the CDR3 is TGTGCCAGCAGCCAAGATCTTGGGGGGGCTAGATCACCCCTCCACTTT. This codes for CASSQDLGGARSPLHF.

This chain uses TRBV27 with TRBJ1-5; D is possibly TRBD1 (5 bases). V was cut by 4 bases and J by 3 bases, with 13 bases left in between. Germline assignment: CDR1 MNHEY and CDR2 SMNVEV (reference sequence). The CDR3 contains 15 residues. The CDR3 DNA sequence: TGTGCCAGCAGTTCGAGACAGTCCTTCAATCAGCCCCAGCATTTT. It encodes CASSSRQSFNQPQHF.

This chain connects TRBV6-1 to TRBJ1-3, with 7 bases identical to TRBD1. Losses at the gene ends were 1 base for V and 0 bases for J; bases not matched to a gene: 3. The CDR3 is 16 residues long. Germline V gene data show CDR1 as MNHNS and CDR2 as SASEGT. The CDR3 bases are TGTGCCAGCAGTGAAGGGACAGGAGGCTCTGGAAACACCATATATTTT. This codes for CASSEGTGGSGNTIYF.

The chain employs TRBV6-2 or TRBV6-3 and TRBJ2-3; 16 bases match TRBD2. V lost 4 bases and J lost 4; bases outside the gene matches: 8. Germline values: CDR1 MNHEY, CDR2 SVGEGT. The CDR3 has 18 amino acids. The CDR3 coding sequence is TGTGCCAGCAGTTCGGGACTAGCGGGGGGGCGAAGGGCAGATACGCAGTATTTT. Translated: CASSSGLAGGRRADTQYF.

The chain is built from TRBV2 and TRBJ1-5, with D perhaps TRBD1 (5 bases). V was pared by 2 bases and J by 3 bases, with 17 bases between. Germline-derived CDR1 and CDR2 are SNHLY and FYNNEI. This CDR3 is built from 17 residues. The CDR3 DNA reads TGTGCCAGCAGTGAATGGGGGGGAACATATAACAATCAGCCCCAGCATTTT. Its protein product is CASSEWGGTYNNQPQHF.

The V gene is TRBV28, the J gene TRBJ1-2; D is ambiguous. Trimming cost V 6 bases and J 8 bases, with 13 bases left between them. There are 12 residues in the CDR3. Germline V lookup: CDR1 MDHEN, CDR2 SYDVKM. CDR3 bases: TGTGCCAGCAGGACTAACAAACAGGGCTACACCTTC. Protein sequence: CASRTNKQGYTF.

The gene calls are TRBV20-1 and TRBJ1-1, with TRBD1 matching over 9 bases. The V gene's germline CDR1 is DFQATT and CDR2 SNEGSKA (reference sequence). With 3 bases clipped from V and 7 bases from J, the junction kept 6 bases outside the gene matches. CDR3 length: 13 amino acids. DNA of the CDR3: TGCAGTGCTAGTGGACAGGGGATAAGTGAAGCTTTCTTT. Protein product: CSASGQGISEAFF.

This clone occurred once. The CDR3 protein is CAFSGTGGGNTIYF. DNA for the CDR3: TGTGCCTTCTCCGGGACAGGGGGCGGAAACACCATATATTTT. The chain joins TRBV5-4 to TRBJ1-3; 12 bases fit TRBD1. The length of the CDR3 is 14 residues. V gave up 10 bases and J gave up 4 bases; unmatched junction bases: 6. From germline, CDR1 is SGHNT and CDR2 YYREEE (reference sequence).

V is TRBV28 and J is TRBJ1-5; D remains unclear. V was cut by 5 bases and J by 0 bases, with 11 bases left in between. The length of the CDR3 is 15 residues. Germline lookup yields CDR1 MDHEN and CDR2 SYDVKM. The CDR3: CASSPGLYSNQPQHF. CDR3 DNA sequence: TGTGCCAGCAGTCCGGGTCTCTATAGCAATCAGCCCCAGCATTTT.

This clone was recorded only once. The J gene is TRBJ1-2, the V gene TRBV7-2; D is undetermined. V lost 5 bases and J lost 0, with 16 bases in between. Germline-derived CDR1 and CDR2 are SGHTA and FQGNSA. The CDR3 covers 16 residues. CDR3 DNA: TGTGCCAGCAGCCCCCCGTCACCTACCGCTAACTATGGCTACACCTTC. It encodes CASSPPSPTANYGYTF.

This chain links TRBV28 with TRBJ2-7; D not resolved. From germline, CDR1 is MDHEN and CDR2 SYDVKM. Trimming stripped 2 bases from V and 2 bases from J, with 10 bases between. This CDR3 contains 14 residues. CDR3 loop: CASSLLSLPYEQYF. The CDR3 nucleotides read TGTGCCAGCAGTTTACTTTCCCTACCCTACGAGCAGTACTTC. The entire variable domain, with the rest obtained from reference TRBV28 and TRBJ2-7, is as follows: DVKVTQSSRYLVKRTGEKVFLECVQDMDHENMFWYRQDPGLGLRLIYFSYDVKMKEKGDIPEGYSVSREKKERFSLILESASTNQTSMYLCASSLLSLPYEQYFGPGTRLTVT.

The DNA of the CDR3 is TGCAGCGTGGAACAGGGGGGCCTTGGCTACACCTTC. This gives the protein CSVEQGGLGYTF. This rearrangement joins TRBV29-1 to TRBJ1-2, with TRBD1 matching 8 bases. The CDR3 has 12 residues. The V gene end was trimmed by 6 bases and the J gene end by 7 bases; junction bases not matched to a gene: 7. Germline CDR1 is SQVTM and CDR2 is ANQGSEA.

This chain links TRBV7-9 with TRBJ2-3, with TRBD1 as a possible D gene (6 bases). There are 15 residues in the CDR3. Per the germline V gene, CDR1 is SEHNR and CDR2 is FQNEAQ (reference sequence). The V gene lost 0 bases and the J gene lost 11 bases, with 18 bases spanning the gap. CDR3: CASSLATGIGPGQYF. The CDR3 region has the DNA TGTGCCAGCAGCTTAGCAACAGGGATTGGTCCCGGGCAGTATTTT.